This TCR beta chain is from a study of siplizumab effects on memory and regulatory T cells. Overall study results and limits: In siplizumab conditions, mappable alloreactive CD4+ clones averaged about 69% Treg-derived, against under 30% in controls.

Roughly 10^5 TCR templates underwent assay in each sample. TCRdb's copy holds only in-frame clones and misses some; the assay was immunoSEQ multiplex PCR. The table shows tens of thousands of clones, with around three quarters occurring only once. As regards this clone: Its antigen is currently unknown.

The CDR3 sequence is 12 residues long. With 6 bases clipped from V and 8 bases from J, the junction kept 3 bases outside the gene matches. Germline V gives CDR1 MDHEN, CDR2 SYDVKM. V usage is TRBV28 and J usage is TRBJ1-2; 10 nucleotides agree with TRBD1. The source is a human donor in good health. Source material: memory CD4+ T cells sorted from blood. The CDR3 is CASRGTGEGYTF. The DNA for the CDR3 is TGTGCCAGCAGGGGGACAGGGGAGGGCTACACCTTC.